This T cell receptor beta chain originates from a study of shared clonotypes between healthy human individuals. Turning to the study itself: Every donor yielded three CD4 naive, three CD4 memory, two CD8 naive and one CD8 memory plate.

Every donor, a Caucasian adult, lived in Nashville, Tennessee. Repertoires were generated with immunoSEQ multiplex PCR, while TCRdb's copy carries only in-frame clones and drops some. The data show around 2.5 million clones, 93% seen once. Trimming left V 7 bases short and J 2 bases short, with 11 bases between. Germline CDR1 and CDR2: SNHLY and FYNNEI. This CDR3 has 13 amino acids. The sequence came from a man aged 18 to 30 in good health. Some clones in this sample may be carry-over from other donors' samples. The V and J genes are TRBV2 and TRBJ1-2; no clear D gene. Material: naive CD4+ T cells from PBMCs. This sample's subset: CD45RA+ positively selected. The CDR3 loop is CASTSSPNYGYTF. The CDR3 nucleotides are TGTGCCAGCACCTCTAGCCCAAACTATGGCTACACCTTC.